Below, one T cell receptor (beta chain) is given with its context. Its target is unknown. Some clones are missing from TCRdb's copy, which holds only in-frame ones; the method was immunoSEQ multiplex PCR. The sample lists about 76,000 clones, approximately 95% occurring once. Trimming removed 0 bases from V and 0 bases from J, with 8 bases in between. CDR1 and CDR2 (germline): MNHEY, SVGAGI. The CDR3 consists of 16 residues. The data stem from a study of cytomegalovirus exposure and HLA in healthy donors. Study at large: In a later analysis, it was reported that the approximately 110 validation repertoires had been produced on the same platform as the 700 or so repertoires belonging to the first cohort. Study conclusions and caveats: Cytomegalovirus association was assigned to about 150 TCR beta chains. The tendency of first-cohort TCR clusters to co-occur in the roughly 120 validation repertoires was the finding of a later analysis. With high specificity and sensitivity, the classifier reportedly diagnosed cytomegalovirus status.

The clonotype comes from a man aged 18 to 35 in good health and CMV-seropositive. Specimen: PBMCs. J is TRBJ1-4 and V is TRBV6-5; D gene ambiguous. As DNA, the CDR3 is TGTGCCAGCAGTTACTCCAGACATGCAACTAATGAAAAACTGTTTTTT. As protein: CASSYSRHATNEKLFF.